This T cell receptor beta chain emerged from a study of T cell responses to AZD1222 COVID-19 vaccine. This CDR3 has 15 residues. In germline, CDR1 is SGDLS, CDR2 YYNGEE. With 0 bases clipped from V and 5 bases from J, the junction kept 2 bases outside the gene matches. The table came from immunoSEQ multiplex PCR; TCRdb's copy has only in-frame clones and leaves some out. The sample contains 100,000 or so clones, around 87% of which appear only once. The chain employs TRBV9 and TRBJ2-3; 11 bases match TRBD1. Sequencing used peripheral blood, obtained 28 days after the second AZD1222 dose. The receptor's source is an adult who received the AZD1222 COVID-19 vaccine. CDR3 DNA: TGTGCCAGCAGCGTAGGGACAGGGGGCATAGATACGCAGTATTTT. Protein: CASSVGTGGIDTQYF.